This TCR beta chain emerged from a study of blood T cell repertoires in COVID-19. Study-wide context: The United States, Italy and Spain were the sources of the acute and convalescent COVID-19 samples. Sources were T cells, B-cell-depleted T cells, or PBMCs; the material itself was cDNA or gDNA.

The V end lost 0 bases, the J end lost 0 bases, and 5 bases lay between the germline ends. Germline CDR1 and CDR2: GTSNPN and SVGIG (reference sequence). This CDR3 has 13 amino acids. Per the original methods: Reference gene primer amplification in the assay estimated nucleated cell counts. The repertoire was sequenced with immunoSEQ multiplex PCR; TCRdb's copy has only in-frame clones and lacks some. The V and J calls and clone size come from that table; D and trimming were worked out from the DNA. Counted here are approximately 110,000 clones, around 64% occurring once; the ten biggest clones make up more than 0.65%.

The genes are TRBV30 and TRBJ1-1; D is ambiguous. The sample comprised peripheral blood. The origin of this receptor is a human donor with acute or convalescent COVID-19. The donor label of this sample is uncertain. In DNA form, the CDR3 reads TGTGCCTGGAGTGTACAACTGAACACTGAAGCTTTCTTT. Its translation: CAWSVQLNTEAFF.